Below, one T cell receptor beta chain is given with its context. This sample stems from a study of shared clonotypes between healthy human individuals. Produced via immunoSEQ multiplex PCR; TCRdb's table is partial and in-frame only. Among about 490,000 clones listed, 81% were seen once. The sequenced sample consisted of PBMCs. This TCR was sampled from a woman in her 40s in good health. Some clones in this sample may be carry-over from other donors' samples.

The CDR3 sequence: CASSFTGVTDAFF. CDR3 in DNA: TGTGCCAGCAGCTTTACAGGGGTAACAGATGCTTTCTTT. The V call is TRBV11-2, the J call TRBJ1-1; TRBD1 aligns across 7 bases. With 3 bases clipped from V and 11 bases from J, the junction kept 9 bases outside the gene matches. The CDR3 extends over 13 amino acids. Germline V gene lookup returns CDR1 SGHAT and CDR2 FQNNGV.